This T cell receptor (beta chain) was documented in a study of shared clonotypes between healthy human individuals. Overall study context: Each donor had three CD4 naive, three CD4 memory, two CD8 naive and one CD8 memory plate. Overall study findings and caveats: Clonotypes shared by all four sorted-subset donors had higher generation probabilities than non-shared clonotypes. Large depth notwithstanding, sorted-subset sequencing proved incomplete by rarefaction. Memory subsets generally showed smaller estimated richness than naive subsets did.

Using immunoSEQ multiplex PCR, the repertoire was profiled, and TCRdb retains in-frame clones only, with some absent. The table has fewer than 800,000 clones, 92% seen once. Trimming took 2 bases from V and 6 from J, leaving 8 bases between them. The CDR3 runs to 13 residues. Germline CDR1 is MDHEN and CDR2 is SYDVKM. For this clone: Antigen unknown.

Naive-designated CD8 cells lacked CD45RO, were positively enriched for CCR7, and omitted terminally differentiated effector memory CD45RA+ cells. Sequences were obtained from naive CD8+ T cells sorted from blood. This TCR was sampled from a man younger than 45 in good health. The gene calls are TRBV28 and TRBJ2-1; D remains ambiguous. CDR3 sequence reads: CASSLIPGNEQFF. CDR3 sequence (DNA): TGTGCCAGCAGTTTAATTCCGGGCAATGAGCAGTTCTTC. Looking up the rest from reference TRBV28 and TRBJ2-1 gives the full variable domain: DVKVTQSSRYLVKRTGEKVFLECVQDMDHENMFWYRQDPGLGLRLIYFSYDVKMKEKGDIPEGYSVSREKKERFSLILESASTNQTSMYLCASSLIPGNEQFFGPGTRLTVL.